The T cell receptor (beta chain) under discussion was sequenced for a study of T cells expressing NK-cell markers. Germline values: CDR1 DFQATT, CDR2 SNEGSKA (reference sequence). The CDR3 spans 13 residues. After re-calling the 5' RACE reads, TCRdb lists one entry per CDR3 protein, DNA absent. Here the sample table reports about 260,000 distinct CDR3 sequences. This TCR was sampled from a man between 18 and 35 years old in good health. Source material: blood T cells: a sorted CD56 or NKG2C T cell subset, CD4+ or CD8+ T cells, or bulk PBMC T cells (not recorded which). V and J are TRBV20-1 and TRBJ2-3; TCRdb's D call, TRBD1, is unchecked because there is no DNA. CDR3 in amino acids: CSSQGAGADTQYF.